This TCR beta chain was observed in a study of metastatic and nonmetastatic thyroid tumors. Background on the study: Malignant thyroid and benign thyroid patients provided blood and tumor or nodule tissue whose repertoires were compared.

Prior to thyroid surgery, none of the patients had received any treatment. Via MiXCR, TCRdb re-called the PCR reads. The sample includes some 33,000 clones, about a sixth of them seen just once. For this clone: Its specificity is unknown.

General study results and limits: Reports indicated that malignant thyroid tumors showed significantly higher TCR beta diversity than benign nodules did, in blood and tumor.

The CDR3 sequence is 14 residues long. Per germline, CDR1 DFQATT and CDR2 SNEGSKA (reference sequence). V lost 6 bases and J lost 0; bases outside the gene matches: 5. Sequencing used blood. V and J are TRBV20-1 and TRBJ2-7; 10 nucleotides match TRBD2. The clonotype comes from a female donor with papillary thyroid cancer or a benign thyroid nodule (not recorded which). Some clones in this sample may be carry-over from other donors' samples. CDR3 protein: CSARSGGDSYEQYF. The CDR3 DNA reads TGCAGTGCGAGAAGCGGGGGGGACTCCTACGAGCAGTACTTC.